This TCR beta chain was recorded in a study of cytomegalovirus exposure and HLA in healthy donors. This clone appeared a single time. Both 60 Vbeta primers and 13 Jbeta primers went into the PCR. Data came from immunoSEQ multiplex PCR; TCRdb stores just in-frame clones and leaves some out. The sample yields some 130,000 clones, 80% seen once. The junction had 7 bases not matched to a gene; V was cut back by 5 bases and J by 0 bases. CDR3 length: 15 residues. The germline V gene encodes CDR1 SGHVS and CDR2 FQNEAQ. This TCR derives from a man aged 30 to 45 in good health and CMV-seronegative. This chain joins TRBV7-8 and TRBJ2-7; 7 bases fit TRBD2. The sample comprised PBMCs. The CDR3 spells CASSPKRDSSYEQYF. CDR3 in DNA: TGTGCCAGCAGCCCGAAGCGGGATAGCTCCTACGAGCAGTACTTC.